This TCR beta chain was sequenced during a study of CD8 T cells in Susac syndrome. The CDR3 has 13 amino acids. Germline CDR1 is GTSNPN and CDR2 is SVGIG (reference sequence). The V end lost 4 bases, the J end lost 9 bases, and 16 bases lay between the germline ends. RNA amounts of roughly 0.5 to 1 ug underwent reverse transcription with random hexamers. immunoSEQ multiplex PCR amplified TCR beta CDR3 across 54 Vbeta, 13 Jbeta. TCRdb recomputed calls from the immunoSEQ multiplex PCR reads with MiXCR, one row per CDR3 protein. The table includes 180,000 or so distinct CDR3 sequences, around 96% detected once.

The sequence derives from a human donor in good health. Sequenced sample: CD4+ T cells from PBMCs. The chain joins TRBV30 to TRBJ2-1; TRBD1 might be the D (5 bases). Here the CDR3 reads CAWTPQGLGEQFF. As DNA, the CDR3 is TGTGCCTGGACGCCGCAGGGTTTAGGTGAGCAGTTCTTC.